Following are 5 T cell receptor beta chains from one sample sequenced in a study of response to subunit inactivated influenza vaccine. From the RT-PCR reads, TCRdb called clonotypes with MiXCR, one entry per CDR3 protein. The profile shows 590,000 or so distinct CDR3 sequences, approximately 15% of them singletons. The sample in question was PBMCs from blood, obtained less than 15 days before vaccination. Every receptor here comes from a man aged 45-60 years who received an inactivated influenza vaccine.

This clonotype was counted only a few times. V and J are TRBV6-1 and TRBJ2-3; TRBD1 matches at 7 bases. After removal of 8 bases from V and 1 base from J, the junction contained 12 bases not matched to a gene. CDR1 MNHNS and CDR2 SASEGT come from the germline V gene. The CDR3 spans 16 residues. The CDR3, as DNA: TGTGCCAGCGGCTTAGACAGGGCGGCCGGCACAGATACGCAGTATTTT. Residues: CASGLDRAAGTDTQYF.

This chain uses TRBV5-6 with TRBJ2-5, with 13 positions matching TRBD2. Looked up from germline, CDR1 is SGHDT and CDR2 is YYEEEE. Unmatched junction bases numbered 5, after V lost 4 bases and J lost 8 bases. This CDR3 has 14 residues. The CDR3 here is CASSPGTSGATQYF. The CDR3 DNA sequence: TGTGCCAGCAGCCCCGGGACTAGCGGGGCTACCCAGTACTTC.

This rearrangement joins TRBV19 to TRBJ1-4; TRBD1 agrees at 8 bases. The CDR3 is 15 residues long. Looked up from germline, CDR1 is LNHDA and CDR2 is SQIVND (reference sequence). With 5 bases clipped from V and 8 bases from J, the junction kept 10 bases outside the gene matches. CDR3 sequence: CASSLYRDRREKLFF. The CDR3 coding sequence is TGTGCCAGTAGTCTCTACCGGGACAGGCGAGAAAAACTGTTTTTT.

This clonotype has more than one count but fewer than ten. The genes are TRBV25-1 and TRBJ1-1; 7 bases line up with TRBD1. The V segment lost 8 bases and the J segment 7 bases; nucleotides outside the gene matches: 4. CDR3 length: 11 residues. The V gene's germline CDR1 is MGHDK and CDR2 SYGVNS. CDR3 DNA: TGTGCCAGCTCCCGGGACAGTGAAGCTTTCTTT. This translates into CASSRDSEAFF.

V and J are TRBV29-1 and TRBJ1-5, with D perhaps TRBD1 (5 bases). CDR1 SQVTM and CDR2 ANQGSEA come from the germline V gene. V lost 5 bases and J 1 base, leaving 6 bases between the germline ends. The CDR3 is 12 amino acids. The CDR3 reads CSVRDSNQPQHF. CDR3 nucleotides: TGCAGCGTTAGGGACAGCAATCAGCCCCAGCATTTT. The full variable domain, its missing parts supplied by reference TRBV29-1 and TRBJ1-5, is SAVISQKPSRDICQRGTSLTIQCQVDSQVTMMFWYRQQPGQSLTLIATANQGSEATYESGFVIDKFPISRPNLTFSTLTVSNMSPEDSSIYLCSVRDSNQPQHFGDGTRLSIL.